Below, one T cell receptor beta chain is given with its context. Its antigen is currently unknown. This CDR3 is 14 amino acids long. Trimming left V 3 bases short and J 1 base short, with 8 bases between. Per germline, CDR1 MGHDK and CDR2 SYGVNS. This sample is part of a study of cytomegalovirus exposure and HLA in healthy donors. The donors were part of the validation cohort of roughly 110 subjects. That cohort was separate from the first cohort, which comprised 666 subjects. General study results and limits: In the 120 or so validation repertoires, around 95% of cluster scores exceeded 0, per a later analysis.

The table came from immunoSEQ multiplex PCR; TCRdb's copy has only in-frame clones and leaves some out. This sample has fewer than 200,000 clones, with about 90% found just once. Sequences were obtained from PBMCs. This receptor was obtained from a woman between 18 and 29 years old in good health and CMV-seropositive. This sequence joins TRBV25-1 and TRBJ2-3; a possible D gene is TRBD1 (6 bases). The CDR3 region is CASSEGAGTDTQYF. The CDR3 region has the DNA TGTGCCAGCAGTGAGGGGGCGGGCACAGATACGCAGTATTTT.